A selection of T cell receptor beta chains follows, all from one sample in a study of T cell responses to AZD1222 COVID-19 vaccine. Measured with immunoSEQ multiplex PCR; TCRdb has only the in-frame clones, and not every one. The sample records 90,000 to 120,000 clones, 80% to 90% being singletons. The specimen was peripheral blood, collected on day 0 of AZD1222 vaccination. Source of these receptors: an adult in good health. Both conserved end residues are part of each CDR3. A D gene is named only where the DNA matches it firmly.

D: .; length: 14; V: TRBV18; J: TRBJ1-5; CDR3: CASSPSNSNQPQHF
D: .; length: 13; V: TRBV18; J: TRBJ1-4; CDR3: CATRVGSGEKLFF
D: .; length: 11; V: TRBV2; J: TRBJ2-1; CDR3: CASSGAIEQFF
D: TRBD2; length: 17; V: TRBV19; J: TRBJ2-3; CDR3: CASSIGLGGRFADTQYF
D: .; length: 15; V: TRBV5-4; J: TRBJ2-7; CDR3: CASSPSLTTTYEQYF
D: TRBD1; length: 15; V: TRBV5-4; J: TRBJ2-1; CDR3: CASSLTPDRRNEQFF
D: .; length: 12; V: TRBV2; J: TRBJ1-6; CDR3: CASRQLNSPLHF
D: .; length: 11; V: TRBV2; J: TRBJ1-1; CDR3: CASIGDTEAFF
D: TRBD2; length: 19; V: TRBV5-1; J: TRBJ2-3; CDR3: CASSPSGTSGRSSTDTQYF
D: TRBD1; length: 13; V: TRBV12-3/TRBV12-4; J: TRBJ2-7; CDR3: CASSLGRGYEQYF
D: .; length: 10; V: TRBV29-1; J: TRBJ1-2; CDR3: CSVVTDVYTF
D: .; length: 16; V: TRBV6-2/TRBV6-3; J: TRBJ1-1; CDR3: CASSYYGAGQDTEAFF
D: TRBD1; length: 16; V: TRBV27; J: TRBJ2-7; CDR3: CASRNLRDRGLNEQYF
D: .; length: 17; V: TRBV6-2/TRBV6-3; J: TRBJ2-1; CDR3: CASSFYSLGSQYNEQFF
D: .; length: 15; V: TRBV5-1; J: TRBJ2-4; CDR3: CASSLTRGQTIIQYF